The TCR beta chain under discussion was sequenced for a study of regulatory T cells in long-lasting Graves disease. CDR1 is MDHEN and CDR2 is SYDVKM in the germline V gene. Trimming left V 7 bases short and J 6 bases short, with 15 bases between. This CDR3 is 13 amino acids long. Investigators prepared the TCR beta libraries by applying iRepertoire HTBI primers and Arm-PCR of CDR3 regions. TCRdb re-called the multiplex PCR reads through MiXCR, storing one row per CDR3 protein. The top ten clones hold approximately 19% of a sample with about 460,000 distinct CDR3 sequences, approximately 15% of them seen once. Study-wide findings and caveats: TRBV28, TRBJ1-2 and TRBJ2-5 were segments that persistent disease favored.

The time point here: newly diagnosed GD, antithyroid drugs for less than 3 months. RNA extracted from PBMCs served as the sequencing template. All patients originated from an endocrinology department located in Xi'an, China. A note on this clonotype: Its antigen is unknown.

The data were also submitted as part of a second study, on T cells in Graves' hyperthyroidism and ophthalmopathy.

The chain is built from TRBV28 and TRBJ1-1; D is ambiguous. Sequenced material: peripheral blood mononuclear cells (PBMCs), taken at new diagnosis, from a patient treated with antithyroid drugs. The sequence was collected from a woman in her forties or fifties with Graves disease. CDR3 loop: CASTTIGGAEAFF. As DNA, the CDR3 is TGTGCCAGCACGACGATCGGCGGCGCTGAAGCTTTCTTT. Filled out from reference TRBV28 and TRBJ1-1, the complete variable domain reads DVKVTQSSRYLVKRTGEKVFLECVQDMDHENMFWYRQDPGLGLRLIYFSYDVKMKEKGDIPEGYSVSREKKERFSLILESASTNQTSMYLCASTTIGGAEAFFGQGTRLTVV.